What follows are 15 T cell receptor beta chains derived from one specimen sequenced in a study of control samples from healthy donors and cancer patients. Method: immunoSEQ multiplex PCR; TCRdb's copy keeps in-frame clones and lacks some. This sample has fewer than 500,000 clones, with 90% found just once. The material sequenced was PBMCs. These TCRs come from a man aged 35 to 55 with head and neck cancer.

About this clone: The same CDR3 also results from other DNA sequences found in this sample. The rearrangement joins TRBV5-1 to TRBJ1-5; 7 bases agree with TRBD1. J gave up 7 bases and V 2 bases, and 9 bases lay outside the gene matches. Looked up from germline, CDR1 is SGHRS and CDR2 is YFSETQ. This CDR3 has 15 amino acids. This chain's CDR3 is CASSLESGRGQPQHF. The CDR3 region has the DNA TGCGCCAGCAGCTTAGAGTCGGGCAGGGGGCAGCCCCAGCATTTT.

As regards this clone: The sample carries other DNA sequences with the same CDR3. The chain is built from TRBV19 and TRBJ2-2, with D perhaps assigned TRBD1 or TRBD2 (5 bases each). The CDR3 has 15 amino acids. From germline, CDR1 is LNHDA and CDR2 SQIVND (reference sequence). Trimming stripped 5 bases from V and 3 bases from J, with 13 bases between. Written as DNA, the CDR3 is TGTGCCAGTAGTGACCGGGGCGGGTACACCGGGGAGCTGTTTTTT. Protein: CASSDRGGYTGELFF.

The chain has TRBV5-1 and TRBJ2-2, with 8 bases fitting TRBD1. This CDR3 has 17 residues. Germline V gene lookup returns CDR1 SGHRS and CDR2 YFSETQ. V dropped 3 bases and J dropped 2; count of bases not matched to a gene: 9. CDR3 sequence: CASSSFPQGANTGELFF. The CDR3 nucleotides are TGCGCCAGCAGCTCATTCCCTCAGGGGGCTAACACCGGGGAGCTGTTTTTT. The whole variable domain, remainder taken from reference TRBV5-1 and TRBJ2-2, is KAGVTQTPRYLIKTRGQQVTLSCSPISGHRSVSWYQQTPGQGLQFLFEYFSETQRNKGNFPGRFSGRQFSNSRSEMNVSTLELGDSALYLCASSSFPQGANTGELFFGEGSRLTVL.

The chain joins TRBV7-2 to TRBJ2-7, with TRBD1 matching over 7 bases. Trimming removed 1 base from V and 4 bases from J; junction bases left unmatched: 7. CDR1 is SGHTA and CDR2 is FQGNSA in the germline V gene. The length of the CDR3 is 15 residues. The CDR3: CASSLVGGRWYEQYF. The CDR3 DNA follows: TGTGCCAGCAGCTTAGTAGGGGGCCGGTGGTACGAGCAGTACTTC.

This sequence joins TRBV7-9 and TRBJ1-1; D uncertain. V gave up 4 bases and J gave up 2 bases, with 14 bases separating them. Germline lookup yields CDR1 SEHNR and CDR2 FQNEAQ (reference sequence). The CDR3 loop spans 15 amino acids. CDR3 bases: TGTGCCAGCAGCTACTACACGCCCGTAAACACTGAAGCTTTCTTT. It specifies CASSYYTPVNTEAFF.

This chain uses TRBV5-1 with TRBJ2-1; 10 nucleotides match TRBD1. Losses at the gene ends were 5 bases for V and 2 bases for J; bases not matched to a gene: 4. Germline V gene sequence: CDR1 SGHRS, CDR2 YFSETQ. The CDR3 runs to 15 residues. CDR3 amino acids: CASSSGTGAYNEQFF. DNA for the CDR3: TGCGCCAGCAGTTCCGGGACAGGGGCCTACAATGAGCAGTTCTTC.

The rearrangement uses TRBV7-6 and TRBJ2-1; TRBD2 matches 8 bases. Germline V gene sequence: CDR1 SGHVS, CDR2 FNYEAQ. V was clipped by 0 bases and J by 3 bases; unmatched bases: 1. The CDR3 is 15 residues long. The CDR3 coding sequence is TGTGCCAGCAGCTTAGCTAGCGGGATCTACAATGAGCAGTTCTTC. Its protein is CASSLASGIYNEQFF.

The chain employs TRBV11-2 and TRBJ1-1, with 8 nucleotides matching TRBD1. Losses at the gene ends were 5 bases for V and 10 bases for J; bases not matched to a gene: 15. This CDR3 contains 15 residues. The germline V gene encodes CDR1 SGHAT and CDR2 FQNNGV. Here the CDR3 DNA reads TGTGCCAGCAGCGCCGGACAGGGCGCTGGAAGGGGAGCTTTCTTT. Residues: CASSAGQGAGRGAFF.

J is TRBJ1-1 and V is TRBV3-1 (or the pseudogene TRBV3-2); no reliable D call. The CDR3 runs 12 residues. Trimming removed 1 base at V and 11 bases at J, with 11 bases between. Per germline, CDR1 LGHDT and CDR2 YNNKEL (reference sequence). This chain's CDR3 is CASSQVGGRAFF. CDR3 bases: TGTGCCAGCAGCCAAGTAGGTGGGAGGGCTTTCTTT.

The rearrangement joins TRBV5-1 to TRBJ2-3, with D perhaps matching TRBD1 (5 bases). CDR1 and CDR2 from the germline V gene are SGHRS and YFSETQ. V dropped 4 bases and J dropped 3 bases, with 9 bases sitting between them. This CDR3 has 13 amino acids. CDR3 sequence: CASSPTGTDTQYF. In DNA form, the CDR3 reads TGCGCCAGCAGCCCCACAGGAACAGATACGCAGTATTTT.

The V and J genes are TRBV7-3 and TRBJ1-1; D remains ambiguous. Trimming removed 3 bases at V and 6 bases at J, with 11 bases between. The germline V gene has CDR1 SGHTA and CDR2 FQGTGA. The CDR3 runs to 13 residues. The CDR3 DNA follows: TGTGCCAGCAGCTTCTCCCGGGCCGCTGAAGCTTTCTTT. It translates to CASSFSRAAEAFF.

The rearrangement links TRBV27 to TRBJ2-3; D call uncertain. V lost 6 bases and J 2 bases, leaving 12 bases between the germline ends. Germline-derived CDR1 and CDR2 are MNHEY and SMNVEV (reference sequence). The CDR3 covers 14 residues. CDR3 sequence: CASSFRGNTDTQYF. The CDR3 DNA is TGTGCCAGCAGCTTCCGTGGCAACACAGATACGCAGTATTTT.

This chain connects TRBV7-3 to TRBJ2-3, with D perhaps being TRBD1 or TRBD2 (5 bases each). The CDR3 loop spans 16 amino acids. The germline V gene has CDR1 SGHTA and CDR2 FQGTGA. The V and J ends lost 2 bases and 2 bases respectively, with 14 bases between them. The DNA of the CDR3 is TGTGCCAGCAGCTTACATACGGGGCCACACACAGATACGCAGTATTTT. Protein sequence: CASSLHTGPHTDTQYF.

The chain carries TRBV5-6 and TRBJ1-4, with 7 positions matching TRBD1. This CDR3 is built from 17 residues. Germline V gene lookup returns CDR1 SGHDT and CDR2 YYEEEE. V was clipped by 4 bases and J by 5 bases; unmatched bases: 14. CDR3: CASSGPPDRERNEKLFF. The CDR3 nucleotides are TGTGCCAGCAGCGGGCCCCCTGACAGGGAAAGAAATGAAAAACTGTTTTTT.

The chain's CDR3 is CASSISGTGSFTYGYTF. CDR3 DNA sequence: TGTGCCAGTAGTATCTCCGGGACAGGGAGTTTTACCTATGGCTACACCTTC. The chain has TRBV19 and TRBJ1-2, with 9 bases aligning to TRBD1. With 3 bases clipped from V and 4 bases from J, the junction kept 12 bases outside the gene matches. CDR1 and CDR2 (germline): LNHDA, SQIVND (reference sequence). This CDR3 comprises 17 residues.